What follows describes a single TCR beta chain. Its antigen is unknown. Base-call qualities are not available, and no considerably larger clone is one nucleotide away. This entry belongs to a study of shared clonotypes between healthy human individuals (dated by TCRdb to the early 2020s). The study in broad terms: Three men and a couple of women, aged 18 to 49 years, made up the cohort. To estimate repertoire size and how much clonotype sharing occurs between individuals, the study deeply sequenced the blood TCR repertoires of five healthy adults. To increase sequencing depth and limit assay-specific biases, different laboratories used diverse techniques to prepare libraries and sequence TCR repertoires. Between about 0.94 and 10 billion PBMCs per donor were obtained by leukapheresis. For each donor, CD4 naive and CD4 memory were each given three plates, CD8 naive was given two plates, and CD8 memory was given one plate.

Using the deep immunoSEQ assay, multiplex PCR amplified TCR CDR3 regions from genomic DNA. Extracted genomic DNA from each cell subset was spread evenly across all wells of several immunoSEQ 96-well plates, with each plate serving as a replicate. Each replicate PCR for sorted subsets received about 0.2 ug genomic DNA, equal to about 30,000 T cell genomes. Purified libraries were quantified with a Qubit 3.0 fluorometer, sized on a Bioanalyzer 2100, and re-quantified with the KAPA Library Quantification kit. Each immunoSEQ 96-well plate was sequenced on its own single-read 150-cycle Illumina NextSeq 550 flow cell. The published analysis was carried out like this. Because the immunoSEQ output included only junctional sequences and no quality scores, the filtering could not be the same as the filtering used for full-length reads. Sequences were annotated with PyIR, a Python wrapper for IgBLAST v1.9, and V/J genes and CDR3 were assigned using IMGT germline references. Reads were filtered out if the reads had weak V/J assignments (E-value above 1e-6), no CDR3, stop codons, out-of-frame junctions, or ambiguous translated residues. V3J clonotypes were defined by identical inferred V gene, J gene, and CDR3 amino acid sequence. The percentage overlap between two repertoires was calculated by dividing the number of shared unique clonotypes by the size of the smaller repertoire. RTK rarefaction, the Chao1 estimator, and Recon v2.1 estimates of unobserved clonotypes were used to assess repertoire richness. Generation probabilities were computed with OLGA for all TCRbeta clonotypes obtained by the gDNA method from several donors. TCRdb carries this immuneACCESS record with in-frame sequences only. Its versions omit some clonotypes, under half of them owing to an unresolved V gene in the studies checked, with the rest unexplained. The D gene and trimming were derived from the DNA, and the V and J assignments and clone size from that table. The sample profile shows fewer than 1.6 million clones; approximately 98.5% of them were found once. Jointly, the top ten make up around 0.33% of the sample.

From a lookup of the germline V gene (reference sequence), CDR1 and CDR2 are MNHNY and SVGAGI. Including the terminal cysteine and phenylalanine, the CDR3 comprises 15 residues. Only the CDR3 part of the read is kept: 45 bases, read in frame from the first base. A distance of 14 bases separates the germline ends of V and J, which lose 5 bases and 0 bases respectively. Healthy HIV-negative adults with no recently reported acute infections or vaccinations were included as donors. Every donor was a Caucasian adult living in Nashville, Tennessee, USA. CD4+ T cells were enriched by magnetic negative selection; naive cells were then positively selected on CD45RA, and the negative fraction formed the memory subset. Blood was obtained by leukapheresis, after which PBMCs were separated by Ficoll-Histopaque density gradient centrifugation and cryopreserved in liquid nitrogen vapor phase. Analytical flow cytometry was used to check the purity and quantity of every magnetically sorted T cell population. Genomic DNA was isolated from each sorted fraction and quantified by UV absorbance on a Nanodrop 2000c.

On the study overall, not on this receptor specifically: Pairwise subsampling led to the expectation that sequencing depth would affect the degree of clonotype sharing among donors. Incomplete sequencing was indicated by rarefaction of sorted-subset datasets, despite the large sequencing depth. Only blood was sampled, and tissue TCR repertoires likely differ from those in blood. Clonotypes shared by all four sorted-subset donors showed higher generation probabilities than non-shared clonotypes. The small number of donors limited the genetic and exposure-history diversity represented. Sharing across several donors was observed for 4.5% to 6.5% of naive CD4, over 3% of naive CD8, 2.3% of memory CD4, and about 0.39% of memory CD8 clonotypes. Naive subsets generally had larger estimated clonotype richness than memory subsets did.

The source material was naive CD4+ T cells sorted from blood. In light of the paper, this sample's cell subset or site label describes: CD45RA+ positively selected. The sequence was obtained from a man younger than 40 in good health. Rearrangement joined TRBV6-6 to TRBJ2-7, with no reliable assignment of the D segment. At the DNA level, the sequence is TGTGCCAGCAGTCCCCGAGGACGGAGCTCCTACGAGCAGTACTTC. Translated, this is CASSPRGRSSYEQYF.